Listed below are T cell receptor beta chains from one sample, sequenced in a study of blood T cell repertoires in COVID-19. The method was immunoSEQ multiplex PCR; TCRdb's version includes in-frame clones alone and lacks a portion of them. The data show about 140,000 clones, approximately 80% seen once. Material: peripheral blood. These receptors all stem from a human donor in a cohort sampled during active COVID-19. The CDR3 runs from the conserved cysteine through the conserved F or W. The D gene is left open where the match is weak. The listing skips clone size in some rows; elsewhere it reads once, few, many or a size class.

j_gene,d_gene,v_gene,abundance,len,CDR3nt,CDR3aa
TRBJ2-5,.,TRBV2,.,14,TGTGCCAGCGCCCCGAGGACAGCCCAAGAGACCCAGTACTTC,CASAPRTAQETQYF
TRBJ1-6,TRBD1,TRBV9,.,15,TGTGCCAGCAGCGTGGGGACAGGGGGTTATTCACCCCTCCACTTT,CASSVGTGGYSPLHF
TRBJ1-1,.,TRBV18,.,14,TGTGCCAGCTCATCCTTCTTTAGTGTATCTGAAGCTTTCTTT,CASSSFFSVSEAFF
TRBJ1-5,TRBD1,TRBV28,.,15,TGTGCCAGCAGTTTGCAGGGGGGCGGCTATCAGCCCCAGCATTTT,CASSLQGGGYQPQHF
TRBJ2-3,TRBD1,TRBV5-8,.,16,TGTGCCAGCAGCTTTACGGGACAGGGGGCTGGAGATACGCAGTATTTT,CASSFTGQGAGDTQYF
TRBJ2-3,.,TRBV15,once,16,TGTGCCACCAGCAGAGGGAATAGGGGGTTTCCAGATACGCAGTATTTT,CATSRGNRGFPDTQYF
TRBJ1-2,TRBD1,TRBV3-1/TRBV3-2,once,14,TGTGCCAGCAGCCAGGAGACAGGGACCTATGGCTACACCTTC,CASSQETGTYGYTF
TRBJ1-6,TRBD1,TRBV27,.,15,TGTGCCAGCAGTTTAAAGGGACAGATGAATTCACCCCTCCACTTT,CASSLKGQMNSPLHF
TRBJ2-3,TRBD2,TRBV7-6,.,15,TGTGCCAGCAGCCCGATTACCGGACTAGCGGATACGCAGTATTTT,CASSPITGLADTQYF
TRBJ2-1,.,TRBV5-1,.,15,TGCGCCAGCAGCTTCCAGGGGACCCCCTACAATGAGCAGTTCTTC,CASSFQGTPYNEQFF
TRBJ2-1,TRBD2,TRBV5-1,.,16,TGCGCCAGCAGCTTTAGCGGGAGGAGCCCTGACAATGAGCAGTTCTTC,CASSFSGRSPDNEQFF
TRBJ2-3,.,TRBV19,.,15,TGTGCCAGTAGTATAGGCCTCCGGCTAGGCGATACGCAGTATTTT,CASSIGLRLGDTQYF
TRBJ1-2,TRBD1,TRBV10-3,few,15,TGTGCCATCAGTGAGATTCCAGGGGGCGCGGAGGGCTACACCTTC,CAISEIPGGAEGYTF
TRBJ1-4,.,TRBV30,.,12,TGTGCCTGGCAGGTGAATAATGAAAAACTGTTTTTT,CAWQVNNEKLFF
TRBJ1-5,TRBD1,TRBV19,.,15,TGTGCCAGTGGACAGGGTTGGAATAGCAATCAGCCCCAGCATTTT,CASGQGWNSNQPQHF
TRBJ1-2,.,TRBV7-2,.,14,TGTGCCAGCAGCTTAATGATGTCCGGAGATGGCTACACCTTC,CASSLMMSGDGYTF
TRBJ2-1,TRBD2,TRBV9,few,16,TGTGCCAGCAGCGTAGACCTAGCGGGAGTTTGGAATGAGCAGTTCTTC,CASSVDLAGVWNEQFF
TRBJ2-3,.,TRBV6-2/TRBV6-3,once,15,TGTGCCAGCAGCAAGACTAGAATTAACACAGATACGCAGTATTTT,CASSKTRINTDTQYF
TRBJ2-2,.,TRBV21-1,.,19,TGTGCCAGCAGCAATAATGCGTGTGGGGATCACCCTGGAGGCGGGGAGCTGTTTTTT,CASSNNACGDHPGGGELFF
TRBJ2-3,TRBD2,TRBV4-3,.,16,TGCGCCAGCAGCCAGGAACTAGCGGGGGGCACAGATACGCAGTATTTT,CASSQELAGGTDTQYF
TRBJ2-7,TRBD2,TRBV2,.,14,TGTGCCAGCAGTGAACTAGCGGTCGCCTACGAGCAGTACTTC,CASSELAVAYEQYF
TRBJ2-5,.,TRBV5-1,.,14,TGCGCCAGCAGCTTGGATCAGCCCCTAGGGACCCAGTACTTC,CASSLDQPLGTQYF
TRBJ2-7,TRBD2,TRBV11-2,.,14,TGTGCCAGCAGCTATAGCGGGAGGGGTTACGAGCAGTACTTC,CASSYSGRGYEQYF
TRBJ2-7,TRBD1,TRBV4-1,.,16,TGCGCCAGCAGCCAAGCCGGGACAGGGGGCCCCTACGAGCAGTACTTC,CASSQAGTGGPYEQYF
TRBJ2-3,TRBD2,TRBV28,few,15,TGTGCCAGCAGTTTAGTGACTAGCGGAACAGATACGCAGTATTTT,CASSLVTSGTDTQYF